This T cell receptor (beta chain) originates from a study of T-cell memory formation after mild COVID-19. Study in general: TCR clustering was largely donor specific. Overall study results and limits: Whereas later expanders leaned CD4+, clones contracting day 15 to 85 showed a balanced CD4/CD8 makeup.

Remarks on this clonotype: Its target is not known.

MiXCR was run by TCRdb on the 5' RACE reads, yielding one entry per CDR3 protein. The repertoire consists of 470,000 or so distinct CDR3 sequences, with roughly 18% occurring once and the leading ten covering 9% to 15%. V dropped 7 bases and J dropped 4; count of bases not matched to a gene: 9. CDR3 length: 14 amino acids. Germline V lookup: CDR1 MNHEY, CDR2 SVGAGI. Specimen: PBMCs or a T cell subset sorted from them (not recorded which). The source of this sequence is an adult woman who had mild COVID-19 (a few samples of this study predate the infection). Cell type and time point are not known. V and J are TRBV6-5 and TRBJ1-2; the match to TRBD1 covers 7 bases. The CDR3 DNA reads TGTGCCAGCACCCCGGGACAGAGCAGCTATGGCTACACCTTC. This gives the protein CASTPGQSSYGYTF.